This T cell receptor beta chain emerged from a study of blood T cell repertoires in COVID-19. Background on the study: From the United States, Italy and Spain came samples of acute and convalescent COVID-19.

Profiling relied on immunoSEQ multiplex PCR, and the TCRdb table lists in-frame clones only, not all of them. The sample includes 300,000 or so clones, roughly 90% of them seen just once. V was pared by 3 bases and J by 5 bases, with 2 bases of the junction left unmatched. Germline V CDR1 and CDR2: LNHDA, SQIVND (reference sequence). This CDR3 has 15 amino acids. The rearrangement uses TRBV19 and TRBJ2-2, with 11 bases fitting TRBD2. The TCR was taken from a woman in her 30s with COVID-19, enrolled during active disease. The sequencing sample was made of peripheral blood. The DNA of the CDR3 is TGTGCCAGTAGTATCCCTAGCGGGAGGACCGGGGAGCTGTTTTTT. Translating gives CASSIPSGRTGELFF.